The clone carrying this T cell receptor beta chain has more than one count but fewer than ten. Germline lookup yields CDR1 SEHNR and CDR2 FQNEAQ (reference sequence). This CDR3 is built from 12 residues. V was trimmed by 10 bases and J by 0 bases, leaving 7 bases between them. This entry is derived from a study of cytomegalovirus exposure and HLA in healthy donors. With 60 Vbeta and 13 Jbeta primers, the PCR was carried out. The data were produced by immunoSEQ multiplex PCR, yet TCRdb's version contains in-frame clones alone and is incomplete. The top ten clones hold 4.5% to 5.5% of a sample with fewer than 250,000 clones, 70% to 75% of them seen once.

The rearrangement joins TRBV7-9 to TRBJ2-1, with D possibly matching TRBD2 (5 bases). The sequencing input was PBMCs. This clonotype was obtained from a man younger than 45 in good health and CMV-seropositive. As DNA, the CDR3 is TGTGCCACACGGGACTCCTACAATGAGCAGTTCTTC. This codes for CATRDSYNEQFF.